The 6 T cell receptor beta chains below were found in one sample sequenced in a study of Ad26.COV2.S vaccination and SARS-CoV-2 variants. Treatment defined: about 20 received Ad26.COV2.S at low or high dose, single or two shots; several received placebo; per-sample allocation not given. The samples were gathered on day 63 after the first injection of vaccine or placebo. Profiled with immunoSEQ multiplex PCR; TCRdb holds only in-frame clones, not every one. This table has some 300,000 clones, 70% to 90% appearing once. The material sequenced was peripheral blood, taken in a trial of Ad26.COV2.S vaccine versus placebo. The receptor set was obtained from a person between 18 and 65 years old who received the Ad26.COV2.S COVID-19 vaccine or a placebo.

Details on this clone: Other DNA sequences in the sample encode the same CDR3. The chain links TRBV19 to TRBJ1-5, with D possibly TRBD1 on 6 matching bases. This CDR3 has 14 residues. The V and J ends lost 4 bases and 0 bases respectively, with 7 bases between them. Germline assignment: CDR1 LNHDA and CDR2 SQIVND (reference sequence). The CDR3 DNA follows: TGTGCCAGTAGTAGACAGGATAGCAATCAGCCCCAGCATTTT. Its protein product is CASSRQDSNQPQHF.

The V and J genes are TRBV19 and TRBJ2-7; D tentatively fits TRBD1 or TRBD2 (7 bases each). Germline values: CDR1 LNHDA, CDR2 SQIVND (reference sequence). The CDR3 consists of 14 residues. With 5 bases removed from V and 4 bases from J, the gap between germline ends came to 15 bases. The CDR3 nucleotides are TGTGCCAGTAGTGAGCGGGACAGAGAATACGAGCAGTACTTC. Its translation: CASSERDREYEQYF.

Notes on this clone: Other DNA sequences in the same sample also yield this CDR3. The V gene is TRBV9, the J gene TRBJ1-6; a possible D gene is TRBD1 (6 bases). V gave up 0 bases and J gave up 7 bases, with 8 bases separating them. Germline V gene lookup returns CDR1 SGDLS and CDR2 YYNGEE. The CDR3 is 14 residues long. CDR3 nucleotide sequence: TGTGCCAGCAGCGTAGATACAGGGAATTCACCCCTCCACTTT. Translation: CASSVDTGNSPLHF.

J is TRBJ1-2 and V is TRBV7-6; 11 nucleotides line up with TRBD1. Trimming removed 6 bases from V and 8 bases from J; junction bases left unmatched: 14. The CDR3 is 16 amino acids. CDR1 SGHVS and CDR2 FNYEAQ come from the germline V gene. The CDR3 loop reads CASSQDGTGGFRGYTF. CDR3 sequence (DNA): TGTGCCAGCAGTCAAGACGGGACAGGGGGGTTTAGGGGCTACACCTTC. The full variable domain, with the rest looked up from reference TRBV7-6 and TRBJ1-2, is GAGVSQSPRYKVTKRGQDVALRCDPISGHVSLYWYRQALGQGPEFLTYFNYEAQQDKSGLPNDRFSAERPEGSISTLTIQRTEQRDSAMYRCASSQDGTGGFRGYTFGSGTRLTVV.

This clone came up a few times. The V call is TRBV2, the J call TRBJ1-4; unclear D gene. Trimming took off 6 bases at V and 8 bases at J, with 19 bases between the two ends. Germline-derived CDR1 and CDR2 are SNHLY and FYNNEI. The CDR3 totals 15 residues. CDR3 sequence (DNA): TGTGCCAGCAGACAACAGACCCTTACGACAGAAAAACTGTTTTTT. Amino acid sequence: CASRQQTLTTEKLFF.

The chain joins TRBV14 to TRBJ2-4; 15 positions match TRBD2. The CDR3 runs 20 residues. The trim removed 4 bases at V and 0 bases at J, leaving 10 bases unmatched. CDR1 and CDR2 (germline): SGHDN, FVKESK. CDR3 region: CASSLSPGLAGGLAKNIQYF. The CDR3 DNA reads TGTGCCAGCAGCCTCTCACCGGGACTAGCGGGGGGATTAGCCAAAAACATTCAGTACTTC. Drawing the rest from reference TRBV14 and TRBJ2-4, the complete variable domain is EAGVTQFPSHSVIEKGQTVTLRCDPISGHDNLYWYRRVMGKEIKFLLHFVKESKQDESGMPNNRFLAERTGGTYSTLKVQPAELEDSGVYFCASSLSPGLAGGLAKNIQYFGAGTRLSVL.